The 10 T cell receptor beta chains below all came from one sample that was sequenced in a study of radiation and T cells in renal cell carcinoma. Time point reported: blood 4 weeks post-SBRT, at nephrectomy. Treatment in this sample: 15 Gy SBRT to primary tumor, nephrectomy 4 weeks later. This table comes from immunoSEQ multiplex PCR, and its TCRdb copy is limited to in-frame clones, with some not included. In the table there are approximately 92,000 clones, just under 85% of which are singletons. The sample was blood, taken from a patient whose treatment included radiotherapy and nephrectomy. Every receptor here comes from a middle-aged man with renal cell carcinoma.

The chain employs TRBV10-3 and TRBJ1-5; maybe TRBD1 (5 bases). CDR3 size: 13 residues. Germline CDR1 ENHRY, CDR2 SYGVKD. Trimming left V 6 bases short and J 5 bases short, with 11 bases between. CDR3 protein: CAIREQEDQPQHF. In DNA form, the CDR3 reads TGTGCCATCAGAGAACAGGAGGATCAGCCCCAGCATTTT.

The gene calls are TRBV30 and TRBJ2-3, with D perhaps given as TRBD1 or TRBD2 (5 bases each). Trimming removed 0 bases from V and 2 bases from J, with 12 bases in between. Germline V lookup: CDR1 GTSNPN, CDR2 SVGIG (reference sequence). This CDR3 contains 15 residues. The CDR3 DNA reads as TGTGCCTGGAGTGTACAGGACGGGGCCACAGATACGCAGTATTTT. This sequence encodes CAWSVQDGATDTQYF.

As DNA, the CDR3 is TGCGCCAGCAGTCCCTCGGTGGGGACAAGGAATCAGCCCCAGCATTTT. Translating it yields CASSPSVGTRNQPQHF. V gene TRBV23-1 combines with J gene TRBJ1-5; weak D call: TRBD1 (6 bases). TRBV23-1 is placed among ORFs of uncertain function. Between the trimmed V and J ends, which lost 4 bases and 4 bases, there was a span of 17 bases. The CDR3 extends over 16 amino acids.

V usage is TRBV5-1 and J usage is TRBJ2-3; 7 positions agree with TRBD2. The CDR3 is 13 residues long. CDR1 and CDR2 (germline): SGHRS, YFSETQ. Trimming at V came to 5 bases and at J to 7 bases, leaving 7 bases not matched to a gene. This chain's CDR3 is CASRAGEGYTQYF. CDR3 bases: TGCGCCAGCAGGGCGGGGGAGGGATATACGCAGTATTTT.

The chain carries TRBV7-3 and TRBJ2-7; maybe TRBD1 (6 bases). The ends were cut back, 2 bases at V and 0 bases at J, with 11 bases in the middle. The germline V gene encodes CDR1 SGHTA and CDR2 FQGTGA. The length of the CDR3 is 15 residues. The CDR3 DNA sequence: TGTGCCAGCAGCTTATATGGGGGCGCCTCCTACGAGCAGTACTTC. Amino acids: CASSLYGGASYEQYF.

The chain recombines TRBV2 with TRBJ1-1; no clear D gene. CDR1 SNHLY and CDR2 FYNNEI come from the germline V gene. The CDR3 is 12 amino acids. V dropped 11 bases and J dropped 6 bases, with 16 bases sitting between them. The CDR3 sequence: CAGGKGLAEAFF. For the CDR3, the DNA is TGTGCCGGAGGCAAGGGCTTGGCTGAAGCTTTCTTT.

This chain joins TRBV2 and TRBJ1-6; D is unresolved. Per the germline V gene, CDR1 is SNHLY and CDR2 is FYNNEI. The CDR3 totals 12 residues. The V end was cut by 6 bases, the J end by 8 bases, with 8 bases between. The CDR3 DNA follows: TGTGCCAGCAGGCCAGAAGATTCACCCCTCCACTTT. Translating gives CASRPEDSPLHF.

CDR3 DNA: TGTGCCAGCAGCTTAAGGGCCACTGAAGCTTTCTTT. Amino acids: CASSLRATEAFF. The rearrangement uses TRBV11-2 and TRBJ1-1; D remains unclear. The CDR3 extends over 12 amino acids. Germline CDR1 and CDR2: SGHAT and FQNNGV. The germline V and J ends were trimmed by 2 bases and 4 bases, with 5 bases remaining between them.

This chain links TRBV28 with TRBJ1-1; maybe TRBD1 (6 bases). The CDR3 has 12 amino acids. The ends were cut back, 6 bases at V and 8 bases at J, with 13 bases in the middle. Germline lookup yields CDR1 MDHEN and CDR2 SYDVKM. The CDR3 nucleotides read TGTGCCAGCAGAGTGACAGGCCGCGAAGCTTTCTTT. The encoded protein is CASRVTGREAFF.

The CDR3 nucleotides read TGTGCCAGCAGCGTAGCGGGAAGGAGCACAGATACGCAGTATTTT. Translated: CASSVAGRSTDTQYF. This sequence joins TRBV2 and TRBJ2-3; TRBD2 aligns across 8 bases. The CDR3 has 15 amino acids. Germline CDR1 SNHLY, CDR2 FYNNEI. The ends lost 6 bases at V and 0 bases at J; junction bases unmatched: 5.